Described below is a single T cell receptor (beta chain) sequence and its context. What it recognizes is unknown. The length of the CDR3 is 13 residues. Germline CDR1 is PRHDT and CDR2 is FYEKMQ (reference sequence). Trimming cost V 3 bases and J 7 bases, with 10 bases left between them. The sample comes from a study of somatic mutations in cytotoxic T cells in rheumatoid arthritis. Findings and caveats of the study: There were about an eighth of the roughly 60 patients in whom the largest CD8+ clone exceeded 20% of CD8+ cells. Patients with rheumatoid arthritis, but not healthy controls, had CD8+ clonality that increased with age.

Assay: immunoSEQ multiplex PCR; the TCRdb copy retains only in-frame clones and omits some. This table holds roughly 20,000 clones, around four fifths found once. CD4+ cells and CD8+ cells were each obtained through positive magnetic bead selection, and their purity was assessed by flow cytometry. V gene TRBV13 combines with J gene TRBJ1-5; TRBD1 is a possible D gene (5 bases). The origin of this receptor is an adult with rheumatoid arthritis. Sample: CD8+ T cells sorted from blood. In DNA, the CDR3 is TGTGCCAGCAGCTTGGGGCCGGGCCAGCCCCAGCATTTT. Amino acid sequence: CASSLGPGQPQHF.